These 11 T cell receptor beta chains were all obtained from the same sample, sequenced in a study of Ad26.COV2.S vaccination and SARS-CoV-2 variants. Treatment given: around 19 received Ad26.COV2.S at low or high dose, single or two shots; 5 received placebo; per-sample allocation not given. Specimens were obtained on day 63 following the first vaccine or placebo injection. TCRdb keeps only in-frame clones here, not all; method: immunoSEQ multiplex PCR. The sample includes about 330,000 clones, 85% to 90% of them seen just once. Here the sequenced sample was peripheral blood, taken in a trial of Ad26.COV2.S vaccine versus placebo. The receptors derive from a person between 18 and 60 years old who received the Ad26.COV2.S COVID-19 vaccine or a placebo.

This chain uses TRBV6-5 with TRBJ1-1; D is unclear. Germline CDR1 and CDR2: MNHEY and SVGAGI. V shed 0 bases and J shed 3 bases, with 11 bases lying between them. The CDR3 runs 15 residues. CDR3 residues: CASSYSRRTYTEAFF. The CDR3 DNA follows: TGTGCCAGCAGTTACTCGCGGCGGACCTACACTGAAGCTTTCTTT.

The chain uses TRBV27 and TRBJ1-6; D is unresolved. This CDR3 spans 14 amino acids. V was shortened by 2 bases and J by 4 bases, with 6 bases between the two germline ends. CDR1 MNHEY and CDR2 SMNVEV come from the germline V gene (reference sequence). The CDR3 protein is CASSLREYNSPLHF. The DNA of the CDR3 is TGTGCCAGCAGTTTAAGAGAATATAATTCACCCCTCCACTTT.

This rearrangement joins TRBV7-3 to TRBJ2-1; 8 positions match TRBD1. V gave up 5 bases and J gave up 5 bases; unmatched junction bases: 5. This CDR3 has 14 residues. Germline values: CDR1 SGHTA, CDR2 FQGTGA. CDR3 in DNA: TGTGCCAGCAGCCATCAGGGGGCGGACAATGAGCAGTTCTTC. As protein: CASSHQGADNEQFF.

A single count supports this clone. The V call is TRBV7-9, the J call TRBJ2-1; D not certain. Germline V lookup: CDR1 SEHNR, CDR2 FQNEAQ (reference sequence). Trimming left V 5 bases short and J 0 bases short, with 8 bases between. This CDR3 is 14 amino acids long. For the CDR3, the DNA is TGTGCCAGCAGCACCAGGAGCTCCTACAATGAGCAGTTCTTC. It codes for CASSTRSSYNEQFF.

The chain recombines TRBV19 with TRBJ1-4, with D possibly matching TRBD1 (6 bases). V was pared by 7 bases and J by 7 bases, with 16 bases between. CDR3 length: 14 residues. Germline V CDR1 and CDR2: LNHDA, SQIVND (reference sequence). The CDR3 here is CASTTGNQGEKLFF. DNA for the CDR3: TGTGCCAGTACAACAGGGAACCAGGGTGAAAAACTGTTTTTT.

This chain connects TRBV5-4 to TRBJ2-1; 7 bases agree with TRBD1. CDR3 length: 15 residues. After removal of 0 bases from V and 4 bases from J, the junction contained 4 bases not matched to a gene. Per the germline V gene, CDR1 is SGHNT and CDR2 is YYREEE (reference sequence). The CDR3 region is CASSLDRGVYNEQFF. The CDR3 nucleotides read TGTGCCAGCAGCTTGGACAGGGGCGTATACAATGAGCAGTTCTTC.

V gene TRBV2 combines with J gene TRBJ1-2; D is uncertain. The ends were cut back, 0 bases at V and 0 bases at J, with 14 bases in the middle. Germline assignment: CDR1 SNHLY and CDR2 FYNNEI. This CDR3 spans 17 amino acids. CDR3 sequence reads: CASSEALSSYSNYGYTF. In nucleotides, the CDR3 is TGTGCCAGCAGTGAAGCATTGAGCAGCTACTCTAACTATGGCTACACCTTC.

The genes are TRBV7-9 and TRBJ2-3; TRBD2 matches at 15 bases. CDR1 is SEHNR and CDR2 is FQNEAQ in the germline V gene (reference sequence). The CDR3 is 17 residues long. J gave up 6 bases and V 5 bases, and 9 bases lay outside the gene matches. CDR3 DNA: TGTGCCAGCAGCCCCCGGACTAGCGGGGGGGCCAGGGATACGCAGTATTTT. This sequence encodes CASSPRTSGGARDTQYF.

This clone was seen only once. This chain links TRBV2 with TRBJ2-5; the D is unclear. V lost 5 bases and J 0 bases, leaving 13 bases between the germline ends. The CDR3 covers 15 residues. The germline CDR1 and CDR2 sequences are SNHLY and FYNNEI. The CDR3 DNA sequence: TGTGCCAGCAGTAGGGCAGCCGCCTACCAAGAGACCCAGTACTTC. Residues: CASSRAAAYQETQYF. Using reference TRBV2 and TRBJ2-5 for the parts outside the CDR3, the full variable domain is EPEVTQTPSHQVTQMGQEVILRCVPISNHLYFYWYRQILGQKVEFLVSFYNNEISEKSEIFDDQFSVERPDGSNFTLKIRSTKLEDSAMYFCASSRAAAYQETQYFGPGTRLLVL.

The chain links TRBV4-1 to TRBJ2-2; 12 positions match TRBD1. The CDR3 has 19 amino acids. CDR1 is MGHRA, CDR2 YSYEKL, per germline. J lost 5 bases, V lost 0 bases, and 10 bases had no gene match. CDR3 sequence reads: CASSQESPGQGAITGELFF. For the CDR3, the DNA is TGCGCCAGCAGCCAAGAATCCCCGGGACAGGGGGCGATTACCGGGGAGCTGTTTTTT.

The chain links TRBV24-1 to TRBJ1-2; a possible D gene is TRBD1 (6 bases). The CDR3 length is 13 residues. Trimming stripped 3 bases from V and 8 bases from J, with 12 bases between. Germline CDR1 and CDR2: KGHDR and SFDVKD. The CDR3 sequence is CATSDGGAGGYTF. Here the CDR3 DNA reads TGTGCCACCAGTGATGGGGGGGCTGGGGGCTACACCTTC.